These T cell receptor beta chains were read from a single sample in a study of CD8 T cell repertoires and HIV-1 epitope variants. Libraries were prepared by immunoSEQ multiplex PCR; TCRdb keeps only in-frame clonotypes and omits some of them. The sample shows roughly 5,000 clones, approximately 66% of them seen only once. These receptors have no known antigen. The sample consisted of cultured CD8+ T cells derived from PBMCs. The receptors were gathered from a male donor with HIV. The CDR3 runs from the conserved cysteine through the conserved F or W. A D gene is named only where the DNA matches it firmly. Part of the rows lack a size; the others show once, few, many or a class for expanded clones.

j_gene: TRBJ1-2
v_gene: TRBV5-6
abundance: .
d_gene: .
CDR3aa: CASSLGGGYGYTF
CDR3nt: TGTGCCAGCAGTTTGGGTGGAGGCTATGGCTACACCTTC

j_gene: TRBJ2-7
v_gene: TRBV29-1
abundance: .
d_gene: .
CDR3aa: CSVRPTGFYEQYF
CDR3nt: TGCAGCGTTAGGCCGACAGGTTTCTACGAGCAGTACTTC

j_gene: TRBJ2-2
v_gene: TRBV4-3
abundance: .
d_gene: .
CDR3aa: CASSQVQGGFGELFF
CDR3nt: TGCGCCAGCAGCCAAGTGCAGGGCGGGTTCGGGGAGCTGTTTTTT

j_gene: TRBJ1-1
v_gene: TRBV7-9
abundance: few
d_gene: .
CDR3aa: CASSLGALNTEAFF
CDR3nt: TGTGCCAGCAGCTTAGGCGCCTTGAACACTGAAGCTTTCTTT

j_gene: TRBJ2-5
v_gene: TRBV7-9
abundance: .
d_gene: .
CDR3aa: CASSHPGFQETQYF
CDR3nt: TGTGCCAGCAGCCACCCGGGATTCCAAGAGACCCAGTACTTC

j_gene: TRBJ2-7
v_gene: TRBV28
abundance: .
d_gene: .
CDR3aa: CASSSQQAYYEQYF
CDR3nt: TGTGCCAGCAGCTCCCAGCAGGCCTACTACGAGCAGTACTTC

j_gene: TRBJ2-1
v_gene: TRBV27
abundance: .
d_gene: .
CDR3aa: CASSSRTDPRAYNEQFF
CDR3nt: TGTGCCAGCAGTTCGAGAACCGATCCCAGGGCCTACAATGAGCAGTTCTTC

j_gene: TRBJ2-3
v_gene: TRBV4-1
abundance: .
d_gene: .
CDR3aa: CASSQDGDTQYF
CDR3nt: TGCGCCAGCAGCCAAGATGGGGATACGCAGTATTTT

j_gene: TRBJ2-7
v_gene: TRBV29-1
abundance: .
d_gene: .
CDR3aa: CSAGLGGEQYF
CDR3nt: TGCAGCGCCGGACTAGGGGGCGAGCAGTACTTC

j_gene: TRBJ2-7
v_gene: TRBV5-8
abundance: .
d_gene: TRBD2
CDR3aa: CASSLGRGARQYF
CDR3nt: TGTGCCAGCAGCTTGGGGCGGGGGGCCAGGCAGTACTTC

j_gene: TRBJ2-7
v_gene: TRBV27
abundance: .
d_gene: TRBD1
CDR3aa: CASSLSQGAREQYF
CDR3nt: TGTGCCAGCAGTTTATCTCAGGGGGCCAGAGAGCAGTACTTC

j_gene: TRBJ1-3
v_gene: TRBV9
abundance: .
d_gene: .
CDR3aa: CASSPTLSGNTIYF
CDR3nt: TGTGCCAGCAGCCCCACCCTCTCAGGAAACACCATATATTTT

j_gene: TRBJ1-2
v_gene: TRBV5-6
abundance: .
d_gene: TRBD1
CDR3aa: CASSIPQGAGSYTF
CDR3nt: TGTGCCAGCAGTATCCCCCAGGGGGCCGGGAGCTACACCTTC

j_gene: TRBJ2-1
v_gene: TRBV5-6
abundance: .
d_gene: .
CDR3aa: CASSFTTYNEQFF
CDR3nt: TGTGCCAGCAGCTTTACAACTTACAATGAGCAGTTCTTC

j_gene: TRBJ2-1
v_gene: TRBV6-1
abundance: once
d_gene: .
CDR3aa: CAWNEQFF
CDR3nt: TGTGCATGGAATGAGCAGTTCTTC

j_gene: TRBJ1-4
v_gene: TRBV10-3
abundance: .
d_gene: .
CDR3aa: CAISEIGEPTNEKLFF
CDR3nt: TGTGCCATCAGTGAGATTGGGGAACCAACTAATGAAAAACTGTTTTTT

j_gene: TRBJ1-4
v_gene: TRBV28
abundance: once
d_gene: .
CDR3aa: CASSSEGMGKLFF
CDR3nt: TGTGCCAGCAGTTCCGAGGGGATGGGAAAACTGTTTTTT

j_gene: TRBJ2-7
v_gene: TRBV27
abundance: hyperexpanded
d_gene: .
CDR3aa: CASSSDVSAYEQYF
CDR3nt: TGTGCCAGCAGTTCAGATGTCTCGGCCTACGAGCAGTACTTC

j_gene: TRBJ2-7
v_gene: TRBV19
abundance: .
d_gene: TRBD1
CDR3aa: CASSRGTGPGEQYF
CDR3nt: TGTGCCAGTAGTAGAGGGACAGGGCCTGGCGAGCAGTACTTC

j_gene: TRBJ2-5
v_gene: TRBV6-1
abundance: .
d_gene: .
CDR3aa: CASSGGGGYPEQYF
CDR3nt: TGTGCCAGCAGTGGCGGTGGAGGGTATCCGGAGCAGTACTTC

j_gene: TRBJ1-3
v_gene: TRBV7-9
abundance: .
d_gene: TRBD1
CDR3aa: CASSGTGKGNTIYF
CDR3nt: TGTGCCAGCAGCGGGACAGGGAAAGGAAACACCATATATTTT

j_gene: TRBJ2-2
v_gene: TRBV4-2
abundance: .
d_gene: .
CDR3aa: CASSQGDHRGAVF
CDR3nt: TGTGCCAGCAGCCAAGGGGACCACCGGGGAGCTGTTTTT

j_gene: TRBJ2-7
v_gene: TRBV4-3
abundance: few
d_gene: .
CDR3aa: CASSQGGVGYEQYF
CDR3nt: TGCGCCAGCAGCCAAGGCGGGGTGGGCTACGAGCAGTACTTC

j_gene: TRBJ1-1
v_gene: TRBV2
abundance: .
d_gene: .
CDR3aa: CASSQGNTEAFF
CDR3nt: TGTGCCAGCAGCCAGGGGAACACTGAAGCTTTCTTT

j_gene: TRBJ1-2
v_gene: TRBV5-1
abundance: .
d_gene: .
CDR3aa: CASSFTGTGYTF
CDR3nt: TGCGCCAGCAGCTTCACCGGGACAGGCTACACCTTC

j_gene: TRBJ2-7
v_gene: TRBV27
abundance: few
d_gene: .
CDR3aa: CASSLLAGSSYEQYF
CDR3nt: TGTGCCAGCAGTTTATTGGCAGGGTCCTCCTACGAGCAGTACTTC

j_gene: TRBJ2-3
v_gene: TRBV7-6
abundance: .
d_gene: TRBD2
CDR3aa: CASSLDSGREADTQYF
CDR3nt: TGTGCCAGCAGCTTAGACTCTGGGCGGGAGGCAGATACGCAGTATTTT

j_gene: TRBJ1-2
v_gene: TRBV29-1
abundance: few
d_gene: .
CDR3aa: CSVRDKANYGYTF
CDR3nt: TGCAGCGTTCGGGACAAAGCTAACTATGGCTACACCTTC

j_gene: TRBJ2-1
v_gene: TRBV7-9
abundance: .
d_gene: TRBD1
CDR3aa: CASSGTGNNEQFF
CDR3nt: TGTGCCAGCAGCGGGACAGGGAACAATGAGCAGTTCTTC

j_gene: TRBJ2-7
v_gene: TRBV27
abundance: once
d_gene: TRBD1
CDR3aa: CASSPGQVLHEQYF
CDR3nt: TGTGCCAGCAGTCCGGGACAGGTGCTACACGAGCAGTACTTC

j_gene: TRBJ1-1
v_gene: TRBV19
abundance: .
d_gene: .
CDR3aa: CASSSAVNTEAFF
CDR3nt: TGTGCCAGTAGTTCGGCCGTGAACACTGAAGCTTTCTTT

j_gene: TRBJ2-1
v_gene: TRBV9
abundance: .
d_gene: .
CDR3aa: CASSVGSESGYYNEQFF
CDR3nt: TGTGCCAGCAGCGTAGGTTCAGAGTCGGGATACTACAATGAGCAGTTCTTC

j_gene: TRBJ2-7
v_gene: TRBV7-2
abundance: .
d_gene: TRBD1
CDR3aa: CASSSEGTGDNSYEQYF
CDR3nt: TGTGCCAGCAGCTCGGAAGGGACAGGGGATAACTCCTACGAGCAGTACTTC